This TCR beta chain was observed in a study of blood T cell repertoires in COVID-19. Study-level background: Acute and convalescent COVID-19 specimens originated in the United States, Italy and Spain. Sample material is recorded as cDNA or gDNA derived from T cells, B-cell-depleted T cells, or PBMCs.

This clone was seen once. There are 16 residues in the CDR3. V was trimmed by 4 bases and J by 0 bases, leaving 15 bases between them. The germline CDR1 and CDR2 sequences are LNHDA and SQIVND (reference sequence). Authors' data handling: Nucleated cell counts were estimated from reference gene primer amplification. The assay was immunoSEQ multiplex PCR, and TCRdb's table has in-frame clones only and misses some. The V and J calls and clone size are taken from that table; D and trimming were inferred from the DNA. The sample carries 65,000 to 95,000 clones, under 80% recorded once. The sample consisted of peripheral blood. This sequence was found in a human donor in a cohort sampled during active COVID-19. The V gene is TRBV19, the J gene TRBJ1-1, with a possible D match to TRBD1 (6 bases). The DNA of the CDR3 is TGTGCCAGTAGTAGCCCCCAGGGGATGATGAACACTGAAGCTTTCTTT. Translation gives CASSSPQGMMNTEAFF.